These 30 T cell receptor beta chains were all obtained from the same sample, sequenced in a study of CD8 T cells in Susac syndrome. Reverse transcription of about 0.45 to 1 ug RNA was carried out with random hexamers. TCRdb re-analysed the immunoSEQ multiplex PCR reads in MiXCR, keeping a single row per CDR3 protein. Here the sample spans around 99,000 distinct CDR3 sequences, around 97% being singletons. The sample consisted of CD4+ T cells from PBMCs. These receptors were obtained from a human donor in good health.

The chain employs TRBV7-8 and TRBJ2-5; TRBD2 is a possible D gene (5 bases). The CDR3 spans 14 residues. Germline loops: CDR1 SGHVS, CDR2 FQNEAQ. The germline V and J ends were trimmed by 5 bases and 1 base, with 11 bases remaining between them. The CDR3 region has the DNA TGTGCCAGCAGCGGCCAACTAGGCCAAGAGACCCAGTACTTC. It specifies CASSGQLGQETQYF. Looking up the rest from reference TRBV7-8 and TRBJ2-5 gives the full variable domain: GAGVSQSPRYKVAKRGQDVALRCDPISGHVSLFWYQQALGQGPEFLTYFQNEAQLDKSGLPSDRFFAERPEGSVSTLKIQRTQQEDSAVYLCASSGQLGQETQYFGPGTRLLVL.

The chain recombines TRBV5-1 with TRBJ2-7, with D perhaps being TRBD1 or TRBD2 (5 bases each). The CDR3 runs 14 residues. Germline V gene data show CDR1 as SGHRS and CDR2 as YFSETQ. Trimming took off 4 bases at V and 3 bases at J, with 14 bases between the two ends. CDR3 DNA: TGCGCCAGCAGCCCAGCTGCAGGGAGCTACGAGCAGTACTTC. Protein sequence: CASSPAAGSYEQYF.

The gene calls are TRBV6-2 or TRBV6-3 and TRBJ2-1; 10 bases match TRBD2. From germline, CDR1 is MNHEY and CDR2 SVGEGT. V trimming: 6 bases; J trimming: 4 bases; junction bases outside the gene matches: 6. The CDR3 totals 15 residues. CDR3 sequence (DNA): TGTGCCAGCAGATTAGCGGGGGGCGCTTACAATGAGCAGTTCTTC. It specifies CASRLAGGAYNEQFF.

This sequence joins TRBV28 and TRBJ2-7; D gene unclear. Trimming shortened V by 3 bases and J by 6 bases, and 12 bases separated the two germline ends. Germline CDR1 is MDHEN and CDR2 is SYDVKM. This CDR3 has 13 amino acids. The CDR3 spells CASSLSLGREQYF. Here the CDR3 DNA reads TGTGCCAGCAGTTTGTCCCTAGGACGCGAGCAGTACTTC.

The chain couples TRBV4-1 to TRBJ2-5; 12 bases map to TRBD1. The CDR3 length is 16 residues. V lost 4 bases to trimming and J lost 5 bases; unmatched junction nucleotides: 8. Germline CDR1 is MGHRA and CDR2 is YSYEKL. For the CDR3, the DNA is TGCGCCAGCAGCCGGCCGGGACAGGGGGCGGAGGAGACCCAGTACTTC. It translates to CASSRPGQGAEETQYF.

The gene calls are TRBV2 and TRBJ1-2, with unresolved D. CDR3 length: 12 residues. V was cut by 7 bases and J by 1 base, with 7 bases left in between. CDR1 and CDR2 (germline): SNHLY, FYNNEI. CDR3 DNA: TGTGCCAGCAAGAGGGTTAACTATGGCTACACCTTC. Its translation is CASKRVNYGYTF.

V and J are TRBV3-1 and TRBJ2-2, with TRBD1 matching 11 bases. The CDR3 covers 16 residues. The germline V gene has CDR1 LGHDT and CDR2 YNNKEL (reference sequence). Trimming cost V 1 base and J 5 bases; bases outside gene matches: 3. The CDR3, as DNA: TGTGCCAGCAGCCAAGCGGGGACAGGGGGGACCGGGGAGCTGTTTTTT. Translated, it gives CASSQAGTGGTGELFF.

DNA of the CDR3: TGTGCCAGCAGCCTCACGACAGGGTCCAATGAAAAACTGTTTTTT. Residues: CASSLTTGSNEKLFF. The V call is TRBV5-6, the J call TRBJ1-4, with TRBD1 matching over 7 bases. The J segment lost 5 bases and the V segment lost 4 bases, leaving 8 bases of the junction unmatched. This CDR3 has 15 residues. Germline V gene data show CDR1 as SGHDT and CDR2 as YYEEEE.

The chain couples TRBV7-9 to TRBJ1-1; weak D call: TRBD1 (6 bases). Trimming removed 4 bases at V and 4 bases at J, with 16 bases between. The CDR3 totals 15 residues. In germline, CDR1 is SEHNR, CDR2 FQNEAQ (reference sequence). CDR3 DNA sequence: TGTGCCAGCAGCTCAAGGCTCCGAGGGGGCACTGAAGCTTTCTTT. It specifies CASSSRLRGGTEAFF.

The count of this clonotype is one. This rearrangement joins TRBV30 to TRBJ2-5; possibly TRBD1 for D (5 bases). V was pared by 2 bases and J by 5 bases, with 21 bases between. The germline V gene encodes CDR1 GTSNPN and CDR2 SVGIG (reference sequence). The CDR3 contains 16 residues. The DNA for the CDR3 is TGTGCCTGGAGTAGGGGTGGACATATCAACGGGGAGACCCAGTACTTC. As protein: CAWSRGGHINGETQYF. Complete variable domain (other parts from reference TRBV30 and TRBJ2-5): SQTIHQWPATLVQPVGSPLSLECTVEGTSNPNLYWYRQAAGRGLQLLFYSVGIGQISSEVPQNLSASRPQDRQFILSSKKLLLSDSGFYLCAWSRGGHINGETQYFGPGTRLLVL.

This CDR3 is CASSQDRRGTGYTF. The CDR3 DNA sequence: TGTGCCAGCAGCCAAGATCGGCGGGGTACTGGCTACACCTTC. The chain carries TRBV3-1 and TRBJ1-2; D is uncertain. V dropped 0 bases and J dropped 7 bases, with 12 bases sitting between them. The germline V gene encodes CDR1 LGHDT and CDR2 YNNKEL (reference sequence). CDR3 length equals 14 residues. Based on the CDR3 plus reference TRBV3-1 and TRBJ1-2, the full variable domain is DTAVSQTPKYLVTQMGNDKSIKCEQNLGHDTMYWYKQDSKKFLKIMFSYNNKELIINETVPNRFSPKSPDKAHLNLHINSLELGDSAVYFCASSQDRRGTGYTFGSGTRLTVV.

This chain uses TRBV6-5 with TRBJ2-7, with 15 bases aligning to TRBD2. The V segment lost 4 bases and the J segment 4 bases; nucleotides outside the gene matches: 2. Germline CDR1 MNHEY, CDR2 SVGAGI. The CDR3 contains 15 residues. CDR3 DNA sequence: TGTGCCAGCAGTTCCGGGACTAGCGGGAGGTACGAGCAGTACTTC. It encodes CASSSGTSGRYEQYF.

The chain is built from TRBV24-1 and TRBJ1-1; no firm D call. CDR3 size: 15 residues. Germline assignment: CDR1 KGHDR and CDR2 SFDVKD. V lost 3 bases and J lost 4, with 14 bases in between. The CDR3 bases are TGTGCCACCAGTGATCCCCATGGTGGGCTCACTGAAGCTTTCTTT. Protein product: CATSDPHGGLTEAFF.

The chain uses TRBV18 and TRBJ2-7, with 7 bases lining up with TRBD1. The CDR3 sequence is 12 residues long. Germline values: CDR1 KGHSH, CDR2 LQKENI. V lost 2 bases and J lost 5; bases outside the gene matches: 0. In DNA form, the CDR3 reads TGTGCCAGCTCACCAGACAGGGACGAGCAGTACTTC. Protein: CASSPDRDEQYF.

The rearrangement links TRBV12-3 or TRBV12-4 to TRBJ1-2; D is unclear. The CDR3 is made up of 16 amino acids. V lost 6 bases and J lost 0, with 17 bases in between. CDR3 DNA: TGTGCCAGCAGCCCCTTGGGCCGGAGGGCTAACTATGGCTACACCTTC. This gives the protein CASSPLGRRANYGYTF.

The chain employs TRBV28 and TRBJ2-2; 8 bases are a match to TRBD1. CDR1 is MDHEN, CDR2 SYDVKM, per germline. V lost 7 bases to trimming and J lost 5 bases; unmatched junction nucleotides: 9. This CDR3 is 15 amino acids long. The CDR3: CASTSGGASTGELFF. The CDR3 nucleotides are TGTGCCAGCACCTCAGGGGGCGCCTCTACCGGGGAGCTGTTTTTT.

The CDR3 region has the DNA TGCGCCAGCAGCTTGGACAGGGGGGCGAACACCGGGGAGCTGTTTTTT. It specifies CASSLDRGANTGELFF. The J gene is TRBJ2-2, the V gene TRBV5-1; 8 bases line up with TRBD1. This CDR3 contains 16 residues. Trimming took 0 bases from V and 0 from J; bases not matched to a gene: 1. The germline gives CDR1 SGHRS, CDR2 YFSETQ.

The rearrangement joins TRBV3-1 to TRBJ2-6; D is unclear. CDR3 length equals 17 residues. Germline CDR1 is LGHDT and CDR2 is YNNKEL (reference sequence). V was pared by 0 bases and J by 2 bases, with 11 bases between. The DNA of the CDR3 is TGTGCCAGCAGCCAAGAGAGTGCCCTGGCTGGGGCCAACGTCCTGACTTTC. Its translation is CASSQESALAGANVLTF.

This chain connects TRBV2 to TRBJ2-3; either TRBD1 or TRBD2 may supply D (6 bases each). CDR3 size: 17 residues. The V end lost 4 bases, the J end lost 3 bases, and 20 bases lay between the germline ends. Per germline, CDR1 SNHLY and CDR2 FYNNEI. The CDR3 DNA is TGTGCCAGCAGTGGCCCCTTACGGGTAGGGGGGACAGATACGCAGTATTTT. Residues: CASSGPLRVGGTDTQYF.

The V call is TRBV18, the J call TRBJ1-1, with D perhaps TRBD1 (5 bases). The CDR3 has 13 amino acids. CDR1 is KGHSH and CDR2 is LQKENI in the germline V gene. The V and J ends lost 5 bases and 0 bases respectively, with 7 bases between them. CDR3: CASSSTVNTEAFF. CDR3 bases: TGTGCCAGCTCATCGACAGTGAACACTGAAGCTTTCTTT.

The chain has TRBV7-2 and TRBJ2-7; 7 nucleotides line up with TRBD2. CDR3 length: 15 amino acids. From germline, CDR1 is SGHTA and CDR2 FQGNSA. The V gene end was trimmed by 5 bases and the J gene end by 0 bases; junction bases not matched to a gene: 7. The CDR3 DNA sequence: TGTGCCAGCAGCCAAGCGGGCGGGAGCTCCTACGAGCAGTACTTC. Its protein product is CASSQAGGSSYEQYF.

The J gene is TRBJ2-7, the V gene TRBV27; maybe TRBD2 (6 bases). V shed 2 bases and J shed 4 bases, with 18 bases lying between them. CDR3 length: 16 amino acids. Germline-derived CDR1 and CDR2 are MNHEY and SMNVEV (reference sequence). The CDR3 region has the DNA TGTGCCAGCAGTTTAAGTCCGAGACTAGAGTCTTACGAGCAGTACTTC. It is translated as CASSLSPRLESYEQYF.

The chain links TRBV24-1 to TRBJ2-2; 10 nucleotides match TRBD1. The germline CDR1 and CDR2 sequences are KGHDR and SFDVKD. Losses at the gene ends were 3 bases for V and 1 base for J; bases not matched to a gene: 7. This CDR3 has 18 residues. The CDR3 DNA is TGTGCCACCAGTGATGCCCCGGGACAGGGGTGGAACACCGGGGAGCTGTTTTTT. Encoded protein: CATSDAPGQGWNTGELFF.

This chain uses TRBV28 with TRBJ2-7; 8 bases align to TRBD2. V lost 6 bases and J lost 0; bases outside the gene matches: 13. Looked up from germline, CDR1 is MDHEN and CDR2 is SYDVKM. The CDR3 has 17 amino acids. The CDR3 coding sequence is TGTGCCAGCAGCGCCGGGGGGGAGGGAACACTCTCCTACGAGCAGTACTTC. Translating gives CASSAGGEGTLSYEQYF.

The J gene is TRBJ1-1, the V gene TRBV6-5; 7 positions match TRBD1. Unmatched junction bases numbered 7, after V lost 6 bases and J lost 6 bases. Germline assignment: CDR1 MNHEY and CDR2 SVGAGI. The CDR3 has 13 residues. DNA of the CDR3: TGTGCCAGCAGCCGCACCCAGGGGGCTGAAGCTTTCTTT. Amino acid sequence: CASSRTQGAEAFF.

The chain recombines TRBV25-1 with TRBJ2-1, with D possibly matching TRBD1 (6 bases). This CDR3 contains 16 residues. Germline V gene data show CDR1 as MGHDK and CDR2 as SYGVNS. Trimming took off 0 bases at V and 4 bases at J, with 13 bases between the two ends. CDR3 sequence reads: CASSEYRGTAYNEQFF. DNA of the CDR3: TGTGCCAGCAGTGAATATAGGGGGACGGCTTACAATGAGCAGTTCTTC.

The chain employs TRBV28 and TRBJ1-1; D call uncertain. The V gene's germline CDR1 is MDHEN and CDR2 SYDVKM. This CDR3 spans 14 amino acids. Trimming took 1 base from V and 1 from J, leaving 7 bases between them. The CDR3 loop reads CASSLFDSNTEAFF. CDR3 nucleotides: TGTGCCAGCAGTTTATTCGATTCGAACACTGAAGCTTTCTTT.

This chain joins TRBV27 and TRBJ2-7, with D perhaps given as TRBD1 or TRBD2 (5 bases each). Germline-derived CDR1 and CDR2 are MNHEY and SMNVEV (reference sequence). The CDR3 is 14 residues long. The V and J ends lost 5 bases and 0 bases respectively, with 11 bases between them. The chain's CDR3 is CASSPGPSSYEQYF. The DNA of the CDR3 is TGTGCCAGCAGTCCGGGACCGAGCTCCTACGAGCAGTACTTC.

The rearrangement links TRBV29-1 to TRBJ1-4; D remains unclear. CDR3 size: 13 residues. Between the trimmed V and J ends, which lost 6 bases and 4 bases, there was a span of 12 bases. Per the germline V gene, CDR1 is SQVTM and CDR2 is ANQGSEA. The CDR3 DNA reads TGCAGCGTAAACAGCGGTGTTAATGAAAAACTGTTTTTT. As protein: CSVNSGVNEKLFF.

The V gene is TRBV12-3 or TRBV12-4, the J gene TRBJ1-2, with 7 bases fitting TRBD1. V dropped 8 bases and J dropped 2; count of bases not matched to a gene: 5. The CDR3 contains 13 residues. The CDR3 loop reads CASGETGNYGYTF. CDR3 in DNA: TGTGCCAGCGGCGAGACAGGGAACTATGGCTACACCTTC.